This TCR beta chain derives from a study of human T cells and chemical hapten exposure (dated by TCRdb to the early 2020s). As for the study more broadly: For sensitization, 2% DPC in acetone was applied to a 2 cm by 2 cm area of upper inner arm skin. Most of the patients in the cohort were female, and the cohort covered alopecia areata with under or over 50% scalp involvement, alopecia totalis and alopecia universalis. This study followed changes in the peripheral blood TCR repertoire in vivo during primary and secondary sensitization of alopecia patients to the hapten diphenylcyclopropenone (DPC). Patch testing was done on the upper back using Finn chambers containing 0.01% DPC, and results were scored after 6 days according to International Contact Dermatitis Research Group standards. Blood for TCR sequencing was provided by twenty-nine alopecia patients at one to four time points (pre-sensitization, 2, 6 and 24 weeks). The libraries were sequenced as a pool, and the TCR yield per sample differed mostly because of small variations in library volumes within the pool. Throughout the study period of roughly 24 weeks, patients also received therapeutic DPC doses to the scalp every week. Patient blood was sampled pre-sensitization (week 0) and at 2, 6 and about 24 weeks after DPC sensitization.

The sample holds many counts of this clonotype. Its cognate antigen has yet to be identified. No much larger clone exists at a distance of one base, and base qualities are not known. In the paper's terms, the time point label means: patch test 1, 2 weeks after DPC sensitization. What the treatment or condition label conveys for this sample: therapeutic diphenylcyclopropenone sensitization with weekly scalp DPC. Blood at each patch-test visit was drawn before the patch test was applied. Eligible patients were aged 18 to 70, diagnosed with alopecia, deemed suitable for DPC therapy, and excluded if pregnant. Unfractionated whole blood was collected in Tempus Blood RNA tubes, and total RNA was extracted from that blood. Between the V and J ends, shortened by 5 bases and 8 bases respectively, the junction contains 19 bases. CDR3 length: 15 amino acids, cysteine to phenylalanine. CDR3 DNA only is kept here, 45 bases in frame from base 1. According to the germline V gene, CDR1 reads SGHDN and CDR2 reads FVKESK.

The investigation overall reported the following: Patch test score was positively correlated with the number of PT1 expanded TCRs, with significance at thresholds 8, 16 and 32 but not at 4. Expanded TCRs formed significantly more large CDR3 similarity clusters than pre-sensitization or healthy control sets, consistent with antigen-driven responses. Repeated subsampling changed both the strength of the expansion versus patch-test correlation and the threshold at which the correlation became significant. The number of TCRs above 1 in 1000 frequency did not change with DPC sensitization; there was no evidence of global repertoire structure alterations. Because all patients had alopecia, a presumed autoimmune disease, the immune response of the patients might differ from that of healthy individuals.

Library creation used RACE. Reads for this sample came from a NextSeq 500. During library preparation, unique molecular identifiers were attached to individual cDNA molecules so that TCRs could be counted in a quantitative, reproducible way. Each blood RNA sample was used to sequence both TCR alpha and TCR beta chains. Turning to the authors' computational methods: Samples had a median of 95,638 TCRs, with a range from roughly 20,000 to 690,600. The Decombinator software suite was used to annotate V, J and CDR3 in the TCR reads. To make PS versus PT1 abundance plots, every sample was subsampled to the same number of TCRs (28,000). Expanded TCRs were defined as absent before sensitization and observed at least eight times at the 2-week time point. TCRdb ran its own pipeline on the public reads, namely fastp trimming at Q25 and MiXCR clone calling, and kept in-frame beta chains. A single entry per CDR3 protein holds the most common genes and DNA from its merged rows. Here the V and J calls rest on TCRdb's processing, not on the authors' analysis. In this sample the table shows about 49,000 distinct CDR3 sequences, 9.3% of which occur a single time. Around 4.3% of the sample is in the top ten clones.

The TCR sequence derives from a woman between 45 and 60 years old with alopecia areata. Some clones in this sample may be carry-over from other donors' samples. Sequences were derived from whole blood, sampled in connection with sensitization to the hapten diphenylcyclopropenone (DPC). Rearrangement joined TRBV14 to TRBJ2-1; TRBD1 is a weak D gene call, 6 bases matching. Here the CDR3 is given as CASSDPSRGSHEQFF. The nucleotide sequence reads TGTGCCAGCAGCGACCCCTCTAGGGGGTCTCATGAGCAGTTCTTC.